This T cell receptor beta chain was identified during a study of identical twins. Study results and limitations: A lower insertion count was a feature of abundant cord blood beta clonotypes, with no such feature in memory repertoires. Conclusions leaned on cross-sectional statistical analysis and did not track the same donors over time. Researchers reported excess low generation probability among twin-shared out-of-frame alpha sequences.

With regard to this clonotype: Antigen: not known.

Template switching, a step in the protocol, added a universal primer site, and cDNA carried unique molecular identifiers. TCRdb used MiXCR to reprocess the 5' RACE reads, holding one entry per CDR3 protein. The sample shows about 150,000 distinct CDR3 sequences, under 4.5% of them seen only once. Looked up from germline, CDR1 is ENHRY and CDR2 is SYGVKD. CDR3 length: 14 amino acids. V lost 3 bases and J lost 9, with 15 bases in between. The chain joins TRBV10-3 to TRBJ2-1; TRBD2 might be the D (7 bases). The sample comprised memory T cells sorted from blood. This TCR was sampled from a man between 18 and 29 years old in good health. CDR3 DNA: TGTGCCATCAGTGAAGGCGGGGGCTTGATTGAGCAGTTCTTC. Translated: CAISEGGGLIEQFF.